This TCR beta chain was profiled in a study of blood T cell repertoires in COVID-19. Study-wide background: Sites in the United States, Italy and Spain provided acute and convalescent COVID-19 samples. From T cells, B-cell-depleted T cells, or PBMCs came the material, which was cDNA or gDNA.

The V and J ends lost 3 bases and 3 bases, in that order; junction bases with no gene match: 9. Germline V CDR1 and CDR2: SGHDT, YYEEEE. CDR3 length: 17 amino acids. Profiling relied on immunoSEQ multiplex PCR, and the TCRdb table lists in-frame clones only, not all of them. In the table there are roughly 300,000 clones, roughly nine tenths of which are singletons. Specimen: peripheral blood. V gene TRBV5-6 combines with J gene TRBJ1-5, with 10 bases that match TRBD1. The TCR sequence derives from a woman in her twenties or thirties with COVID-19, enrolled during active disease. The CDR3 DNA is TGTGCCAGCAGCTCCCGGGACAGGGGAGTGGACAATCAGCCCCAGCATTTT. Translation gives CASSSRDRGVDNQPQHF. Combining the CDR3 with reference TRBV5-6 and TRBJ1-5 gives the whole variable domain DAGVTQSPTHLIKTRGQQVTLRCSPKSGHDTVSWYQQALGQGPQFIFQYYEEEERQRGNFPDRFSGHQFPNYSSELNVNALLLGDSALYLCASSSRDRGVDNQPQHFGDGTRLSIL.